Below, one T cell receptor (beta chain) is given with its context. No antigen is known for it. This sample was taken from a study of identifying expanded T cells in peripheral blood. CDR3 size: 15 residues. Germline V lookup: CDR1 SEHNR, CDR2 FQNEAQ (reference sequence). The V end lost 5 bases, the J end lost 1 base, and 14 bases lay between the germline ends. Study-wide points: Technical replicates showed about 1.1 changed clones; two weeks about 16.4; four weeks 19. Variance in clone template counts between roughly two-week samples significantly increased with total template count across all healthy donors.

Collection occurred without any documented infections or immune events in donors. Assay: immunoSEQ multiplex PCR; the TCRdb copy retains only in-frame clones and omits some. The data contain roughly 100,000 clones, roughly 88% of them singletons. The sequence was obtained from a person between 18 and 75 years old in good health. Sequenced: blood. V gene TRBV7-9 combines with J gene TRBJ1-1, with D perhaps matching TRBD1 (6 bases). CDR3 in DNA: TGTGCCAGCAGCCCCTGGACAGCCCCGAACACTGAAGCTTTCTTT. Protein product: CASSPWTAPNTEAFF.